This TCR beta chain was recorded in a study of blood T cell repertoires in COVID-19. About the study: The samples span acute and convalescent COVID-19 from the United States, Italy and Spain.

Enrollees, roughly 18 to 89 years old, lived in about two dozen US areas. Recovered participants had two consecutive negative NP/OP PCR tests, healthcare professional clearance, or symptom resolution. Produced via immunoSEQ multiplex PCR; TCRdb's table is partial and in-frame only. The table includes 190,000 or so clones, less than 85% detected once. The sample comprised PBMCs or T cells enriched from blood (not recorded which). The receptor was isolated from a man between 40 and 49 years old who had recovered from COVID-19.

CDR3 in amino acids: CASSLMDSYGYTF. As DNA, the CDR3 is TGTGCCAGCAGTTTAATGGACAGTTATGGCTACACCTTC. V is TRBV28 and J is TRBJ1-2, with a tentative D call TRBD1 (6 bases). Looked up from germline, CDR1 is MDHEN and CDR2 is SYDVKM. This CDR3 comprises 13 residues. The V gene lost 2 bases and the J gene lost 5 bases, with 9 bases spanning the gap.